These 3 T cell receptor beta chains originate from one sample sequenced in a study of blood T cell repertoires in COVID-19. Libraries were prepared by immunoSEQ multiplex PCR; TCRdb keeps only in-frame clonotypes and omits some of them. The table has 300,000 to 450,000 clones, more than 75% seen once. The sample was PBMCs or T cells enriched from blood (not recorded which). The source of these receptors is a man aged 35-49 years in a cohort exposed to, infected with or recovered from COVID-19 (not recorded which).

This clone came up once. The CDR3 here is CAISETNRIPLGYTF. The CDR3 DNA sequence: TGTGCCATCAGTGAGACAAACCGTATACCCCTGGGCTACACCTTC. The J gene is TRBJ1-2, the V gene TRBV10-3, with D unclear. Germline CDR1 reads ENHRY; CDR2 reads SYGVKD. This CDR3 is 15 amino acids long. The ends were cut back, 2 bases at V and 8 bases at J, with 18 bases in the middle.

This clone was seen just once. CDR3 amino acids: CASSLDSAGGAGETQYF. The CDR3 DNA follows: TGCGCCAGCAGCTTGGATTCGGCAGGGGGCGCGGGAGAGACCCAGTACTTC. The rearrangement uses TRBV5-1 and TRBJ2-5; TRBD1 aligns across 8 bases. From germline, CDR1 is SGHRS and CDR2 YFSETQ. The CDR3 is 17 amino acids. Trimming took 0 bases from V and 4 from J; bases not matched to a gene: 11.

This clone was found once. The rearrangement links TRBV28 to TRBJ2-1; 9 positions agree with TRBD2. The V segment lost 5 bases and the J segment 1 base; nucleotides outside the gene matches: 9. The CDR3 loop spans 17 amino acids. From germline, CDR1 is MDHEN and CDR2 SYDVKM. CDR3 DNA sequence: TGTGCCAGCAGTAGAAAGCCAGCGGGAGGATCCTACAATGAGCAGTTCTTC. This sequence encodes CASSRKPAGGSYNEQFF.